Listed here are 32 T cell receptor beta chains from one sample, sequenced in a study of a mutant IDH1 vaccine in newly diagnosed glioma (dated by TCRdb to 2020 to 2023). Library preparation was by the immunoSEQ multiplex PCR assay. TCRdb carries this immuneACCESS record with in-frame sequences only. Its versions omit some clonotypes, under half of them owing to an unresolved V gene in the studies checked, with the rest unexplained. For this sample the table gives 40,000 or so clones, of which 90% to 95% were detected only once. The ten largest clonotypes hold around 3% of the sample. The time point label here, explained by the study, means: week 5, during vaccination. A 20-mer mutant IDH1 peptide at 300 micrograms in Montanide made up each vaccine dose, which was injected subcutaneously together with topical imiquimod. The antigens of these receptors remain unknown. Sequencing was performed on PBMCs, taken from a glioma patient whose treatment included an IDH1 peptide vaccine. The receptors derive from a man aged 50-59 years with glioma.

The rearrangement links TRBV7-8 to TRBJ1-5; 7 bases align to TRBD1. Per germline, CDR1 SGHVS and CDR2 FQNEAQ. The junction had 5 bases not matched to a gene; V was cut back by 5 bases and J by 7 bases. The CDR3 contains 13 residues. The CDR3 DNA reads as TGTGCCAGCAGCCACGACAGGGCACAGCCCCAGCATTTT. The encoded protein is CASSHDRAQPQHF. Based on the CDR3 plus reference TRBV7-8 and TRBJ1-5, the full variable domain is GAGVSQSPRYKVAKRGQDVALRCDPISGHVSLFWYQQALGQGPEFLTYFQNEAQLDKSGLPSDRFFAERPEGSVSTLKIQRTQQEDSAVYLCASSHDRAQPQHFGDGTRLSIL.

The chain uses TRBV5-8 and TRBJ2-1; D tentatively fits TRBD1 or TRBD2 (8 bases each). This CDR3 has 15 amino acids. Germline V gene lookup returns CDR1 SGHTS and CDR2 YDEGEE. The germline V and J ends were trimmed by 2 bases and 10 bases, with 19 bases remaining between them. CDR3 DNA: TGTGCCAGCAGCTTATGGGGGACTAGGGACAGGGAGCAGTTCTTC. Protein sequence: CASSLWGTRDREQFF.

CDR3 region: CASRWGTGGDTGELFF. In DNA, the CDR3 is TGTGCCAGTAGATGGGGAACAGGGGGAGACACCGGGGAGCTGTTTTTT. The chain recombines TRBV19 with TRBJ2-2; 8 bases line up with TRBD1. Germline V gene sequence: CDR1 LNHDA, CDR2 SQIVND (reference sequence). This CDR3 is 16 amino acids long. J gave up 3 bases and V 6 bases, and 9 bases lay outside the gene matches.

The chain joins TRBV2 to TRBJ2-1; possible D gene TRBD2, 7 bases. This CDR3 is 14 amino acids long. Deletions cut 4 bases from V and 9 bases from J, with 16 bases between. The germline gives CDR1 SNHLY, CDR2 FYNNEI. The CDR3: CASSVRRGGGEQFF. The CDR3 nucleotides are TGTGCCAGCAGTGTCCGCAGGGGCGGGGGTGAGCAGTTCTTC. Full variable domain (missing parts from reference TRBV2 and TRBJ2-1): EPEVTQTPSHQVTQMGQEVILRCVPISNHLYFYWYRQILGQKVEFLVSFYNNEISEKSEIFDDQFSVERPDGSNFTLKIRSTKLEDSAMYFCASSVRRGGGEQFFGPGTRLTVL.

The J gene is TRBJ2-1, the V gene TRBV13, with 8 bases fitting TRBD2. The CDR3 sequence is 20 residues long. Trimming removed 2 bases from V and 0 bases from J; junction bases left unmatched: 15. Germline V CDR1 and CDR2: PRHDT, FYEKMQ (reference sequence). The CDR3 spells CASSLNVGLARNISYNEQFF. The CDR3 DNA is TGTGCCAGCAGCTTAAACGTTGGACTAGCCCGGAATATCTCCTACAATGAGCAGTTCTTC. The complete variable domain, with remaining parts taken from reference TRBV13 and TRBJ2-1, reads AAGVIQSPRHLIKEKRETATLKCYPIPRHDTVYWYQQGPGQDPQFLISFYEKMQSDKGSIPDRFSAQQFSDYHSELNMSSLELGDSALYFCASSLNVGLARNISYNEQFFGPGTRLTVL.

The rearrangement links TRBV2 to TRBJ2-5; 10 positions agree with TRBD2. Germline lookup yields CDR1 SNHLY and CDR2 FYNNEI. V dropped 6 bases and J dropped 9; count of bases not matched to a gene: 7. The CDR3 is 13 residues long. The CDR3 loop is CASSGGLAEAQYF. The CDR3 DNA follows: TGTGCCAGCAGCGGTGGACTAGCGGAGGCCCAGTACTTC.

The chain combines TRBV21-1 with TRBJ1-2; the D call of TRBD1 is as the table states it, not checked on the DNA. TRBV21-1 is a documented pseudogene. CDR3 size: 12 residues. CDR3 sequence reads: CASGDRNYGYTF. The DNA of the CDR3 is TGTGCCAGCGGGGACAGAAACTATGGCTACACCTTC.

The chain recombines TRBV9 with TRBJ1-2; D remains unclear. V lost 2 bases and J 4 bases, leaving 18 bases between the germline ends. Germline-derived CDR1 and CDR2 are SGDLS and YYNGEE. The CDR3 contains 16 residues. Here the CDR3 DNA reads TGTGCCAGCAGCGTTAATGGGGAAACAGAAACCTATGGCTACACCTTC. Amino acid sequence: CASSVNGETETYGYTF.

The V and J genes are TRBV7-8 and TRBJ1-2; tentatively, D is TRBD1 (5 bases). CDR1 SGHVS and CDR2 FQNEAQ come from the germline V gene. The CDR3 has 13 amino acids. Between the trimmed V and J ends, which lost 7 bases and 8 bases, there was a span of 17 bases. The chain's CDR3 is CASTPATVEGYTF. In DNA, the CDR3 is TGTGCCAGCACCCCCGCGACAGTCGAGGGCTACACCTTC.

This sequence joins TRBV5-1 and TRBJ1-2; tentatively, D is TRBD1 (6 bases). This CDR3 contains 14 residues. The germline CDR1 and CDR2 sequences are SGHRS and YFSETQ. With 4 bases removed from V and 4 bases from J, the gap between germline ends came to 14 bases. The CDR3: CASSPRRQAYGYTF. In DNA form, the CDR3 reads TGCGCCAGCAGCCCACGGAGACAGGCCTATGGCTACACCTTC.

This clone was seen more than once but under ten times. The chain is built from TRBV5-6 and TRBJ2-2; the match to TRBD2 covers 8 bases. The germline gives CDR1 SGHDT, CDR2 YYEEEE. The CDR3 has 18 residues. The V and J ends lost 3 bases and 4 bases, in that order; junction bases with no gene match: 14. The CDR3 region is CASSSLRSREGLTGELFF. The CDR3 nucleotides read TGTGCCAGCAGCTCCCTTCGGTCACGGGAGGGACTCACCGGGGAGCTGTTTTTT.

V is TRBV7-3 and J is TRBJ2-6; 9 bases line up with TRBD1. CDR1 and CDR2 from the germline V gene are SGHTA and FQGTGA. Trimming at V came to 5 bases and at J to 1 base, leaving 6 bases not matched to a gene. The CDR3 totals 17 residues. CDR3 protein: CASSPTGGLSGANVLTF. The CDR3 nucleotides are TGTGCCAGCAGCCCGACAGGGGGATTGTCTGGGGCCAACGTCCTGACTTTC. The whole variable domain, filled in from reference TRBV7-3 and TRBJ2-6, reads GAGVSQTPSNKVTEKGKYVELRCDPISGHTALYWYRQSLGQGPEFLIYFQGTGAADDSGLPNDRFFAVRPEGSVSTLKIQRTERGDSAVYLCASSPTGGLSGANVLTFGAGSRLTVL.

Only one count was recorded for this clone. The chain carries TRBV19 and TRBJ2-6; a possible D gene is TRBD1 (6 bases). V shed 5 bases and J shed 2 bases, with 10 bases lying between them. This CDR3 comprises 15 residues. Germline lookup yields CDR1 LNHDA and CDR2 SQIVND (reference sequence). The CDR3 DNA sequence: TGTGCCAGTAGTGCCCACAGGGCTGGGGCCAACGTCCTGACTTTC. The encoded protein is CASSAHRAGANVLTF.

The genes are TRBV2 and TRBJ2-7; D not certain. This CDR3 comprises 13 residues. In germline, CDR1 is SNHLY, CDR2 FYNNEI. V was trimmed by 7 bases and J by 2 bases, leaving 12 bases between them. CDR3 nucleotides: TGTGCCAGCAACGAACAGAGACCCTACGAGCAGTACTTC. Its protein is CASNEQRPYEQYF.

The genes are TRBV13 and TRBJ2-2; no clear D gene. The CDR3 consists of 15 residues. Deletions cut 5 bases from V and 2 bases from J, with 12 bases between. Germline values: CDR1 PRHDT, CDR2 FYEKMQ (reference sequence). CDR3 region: CASSPRRTNTGELFF. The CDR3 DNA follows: TGTGCCAGCAGCCCTCGACGGACCAACACCGGGGAGCTGTTTTTT.

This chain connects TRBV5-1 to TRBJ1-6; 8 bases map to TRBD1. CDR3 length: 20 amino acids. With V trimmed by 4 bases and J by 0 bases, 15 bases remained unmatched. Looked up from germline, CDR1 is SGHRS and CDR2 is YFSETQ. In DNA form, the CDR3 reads TGCGCCAGCAGCCGCAGCGGGACAGGACGCCGAAGCTCCTATAATTCACCCCTCCACTTT. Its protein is CASSRSGTGRRSSYNSPLHF.

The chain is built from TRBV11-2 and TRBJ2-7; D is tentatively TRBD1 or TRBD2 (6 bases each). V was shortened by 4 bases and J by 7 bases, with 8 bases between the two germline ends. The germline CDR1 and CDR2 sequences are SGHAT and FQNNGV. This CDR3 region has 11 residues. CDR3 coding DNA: TGTGCCAGCAGCTGGGGGGCAGAGCAGTACTTC. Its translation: CASSWGAEQYF.

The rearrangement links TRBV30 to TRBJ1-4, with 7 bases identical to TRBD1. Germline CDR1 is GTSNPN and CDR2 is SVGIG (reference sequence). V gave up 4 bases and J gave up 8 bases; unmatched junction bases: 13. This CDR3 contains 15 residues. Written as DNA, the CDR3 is TGTGCCTGGAAAGGGAGAGACAGGGTGCGAGAAAAACTGTTTTTT. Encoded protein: CAWKGRDRVREKLFF.

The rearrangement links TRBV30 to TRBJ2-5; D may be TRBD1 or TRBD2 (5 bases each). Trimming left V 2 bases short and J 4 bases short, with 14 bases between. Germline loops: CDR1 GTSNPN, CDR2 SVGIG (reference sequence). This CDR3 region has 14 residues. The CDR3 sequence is CAWSRDLRGETQYF. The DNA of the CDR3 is TGTGCCTGGAGTCGGGACCTGAGGGGAGAGACCCAGTACTTC.

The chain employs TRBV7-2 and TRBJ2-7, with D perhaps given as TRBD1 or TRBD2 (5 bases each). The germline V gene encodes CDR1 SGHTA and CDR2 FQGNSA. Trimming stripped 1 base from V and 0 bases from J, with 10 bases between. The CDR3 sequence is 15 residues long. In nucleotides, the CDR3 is TGTGCCAGCAGCTTAGGAGGGACCTCCTCCTACGAGCAGTACTTC. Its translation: CASSLGGTSSYEQYF.

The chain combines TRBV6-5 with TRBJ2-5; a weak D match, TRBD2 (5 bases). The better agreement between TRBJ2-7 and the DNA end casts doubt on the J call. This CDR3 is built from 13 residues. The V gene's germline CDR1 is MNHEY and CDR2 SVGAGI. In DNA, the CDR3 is TGTGCCAGCAGTATAACCGTGGAGGCCGAGCAGTACTTC. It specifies CASSITVEAEQYF.

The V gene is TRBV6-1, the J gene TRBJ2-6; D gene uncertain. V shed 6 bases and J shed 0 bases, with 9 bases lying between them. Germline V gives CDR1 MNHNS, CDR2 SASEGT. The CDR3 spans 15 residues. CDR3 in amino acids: CASSPVPSGANVLTF. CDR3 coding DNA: TGTGCCAGCAGCCCCGTCCCCTCTGGGGCCAACGTCCTGACTTTC.

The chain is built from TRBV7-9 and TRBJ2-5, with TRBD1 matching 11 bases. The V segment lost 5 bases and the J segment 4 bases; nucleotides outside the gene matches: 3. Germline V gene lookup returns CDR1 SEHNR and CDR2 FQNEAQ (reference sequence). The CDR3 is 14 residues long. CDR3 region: CASSGQGARETQYF. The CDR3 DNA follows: TGTGCCAGCAGCGGACAGGGGGCGCGAGAGACCCAGTACTTC.

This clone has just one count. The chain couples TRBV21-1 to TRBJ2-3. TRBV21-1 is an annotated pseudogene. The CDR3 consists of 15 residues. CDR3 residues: CASSRENRCTDTQYF. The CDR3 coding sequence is TGTGCCAGCAGCAGGGAAAACAGATGCACAGATACGCAGTATTTT.

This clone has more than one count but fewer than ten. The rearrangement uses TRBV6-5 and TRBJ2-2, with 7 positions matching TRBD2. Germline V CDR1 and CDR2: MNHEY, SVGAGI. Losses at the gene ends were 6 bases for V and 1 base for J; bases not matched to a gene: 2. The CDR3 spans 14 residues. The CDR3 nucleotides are TGTGCCAGCAGGGCTAGCGGGAACACCGGGGAGCTGTTTTTT. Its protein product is CASRASGNTGELFF.

The CDR3: CASIRGKSNSPLHF. CDR3 in DNA: TGCGCCAGCATACGGGGAAAGAGTAATTCACCCCTCCACTTT. V gene TRBV10-2 combines with J gene TRBJ1-6; D remains unclear. Germline V lookup: CDR1 WSHSY, CDR2 SAAADI. CDR3 length equals 14 residues. The V end lost 7 bases, the J end lost 6 bases, and 13 bases lay between the germline ends.

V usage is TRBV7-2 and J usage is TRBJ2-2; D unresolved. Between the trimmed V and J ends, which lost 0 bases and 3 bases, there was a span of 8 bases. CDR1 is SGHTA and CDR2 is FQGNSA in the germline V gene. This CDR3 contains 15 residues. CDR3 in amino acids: CASSLALSYTGELFF. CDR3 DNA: TGTGCCAGCAGCTTAGCTCTCTCCTACACCGGGGAGCTGTTTTTT.

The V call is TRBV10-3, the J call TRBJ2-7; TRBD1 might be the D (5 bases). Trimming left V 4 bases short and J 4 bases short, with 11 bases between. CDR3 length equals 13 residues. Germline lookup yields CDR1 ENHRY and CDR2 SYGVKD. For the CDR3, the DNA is TGTGCCATCAGTGCACAGGTTACGTACGAGCAGTACTTC. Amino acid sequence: CAISAQVTYEQYF.

CDR3 sequence: CASSSTGRGYEQYF. CDR3 coding DNA: TGTGCCAGCAGCTCGACAGGGAGAGGTTACGAGCAGTACTTC. The rearrangement joins TRBV5-6 to TRBJ2-7; 7 nucleotides line up with TRBD1. Germline V CDR1 and CDR2: SGHDT, YYEEEE. This CDR3 is built from 14 residues. V lost 3 bases to trimming and J lost 4 bases; unmatched junction nucleotides: 7.

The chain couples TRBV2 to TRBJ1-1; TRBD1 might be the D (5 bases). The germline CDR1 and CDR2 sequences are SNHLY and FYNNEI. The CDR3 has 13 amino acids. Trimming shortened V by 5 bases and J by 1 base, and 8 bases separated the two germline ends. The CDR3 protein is CASSRGRNTEAFF. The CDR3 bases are TGTGCCAGCAGTCGGGGCAGGAACACTGAAGCTTTCTTT.

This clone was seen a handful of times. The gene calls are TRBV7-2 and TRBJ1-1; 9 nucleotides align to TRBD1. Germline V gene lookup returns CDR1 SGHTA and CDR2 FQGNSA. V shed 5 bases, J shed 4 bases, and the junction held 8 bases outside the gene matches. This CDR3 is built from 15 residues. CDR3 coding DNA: TGTGCCAGCAGCGCTACAGGGGGCGCAGGCACTGAAGCTTTCTTT. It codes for CASSATGGAGTEAFF. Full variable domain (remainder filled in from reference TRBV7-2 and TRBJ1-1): GAGVSQSPSNKVTEKGKDVELRCDPISGHTALYWYRQSLGQGLEFLIYFQGNSAPDKSGLPSDRFSAERTGGSVSTLTIQRTQQEDSAVYLCASSATGGAGTEAFFGQGTRLTVV.

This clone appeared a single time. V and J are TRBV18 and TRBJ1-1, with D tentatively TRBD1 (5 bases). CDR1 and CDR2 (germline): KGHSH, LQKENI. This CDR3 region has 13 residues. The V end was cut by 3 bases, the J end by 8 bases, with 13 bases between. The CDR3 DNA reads TGTGCCAGCTCACCGGGACCCTCCAGCGAAGCTTTCTTT. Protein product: CASSPGPSSEAFF. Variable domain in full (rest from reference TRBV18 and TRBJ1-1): NAGVMQNPRHLVRRRGQEARLRCSPMKGHSHVYWYRQLPEEGLKFMVYLQKENIIDESGMPKERFSAEFPKEGPSILRIQQVVRGDSAAYFCASSPGPSSEAFFGQGTRLTVV.